This T cell receptor (beta chain) was sequenced during a study of human T cells and chemical hapten exposure. Study details: Cases of alopecia areata, totalis or universalis occurred in a predominantly female patient group.

This clonotype was observed at least ten times. Documented time point: patch test 1, 2 weeks after DPC sensitization. Treatment in this sample: therapeutic diphenylcyclopropenone sensitization with weekly scalp DPC. Patches went on only after blood had been drawn each time. TCRdb passed the RACE reads through MiXCR, listing each CDR3 protein once. The profile shows nearly 350,000 distinct CDR3 sequences, around 7% of them singletons. CDR3 length equals 17 residues. Germline CDR1 LGHDT, CDR2 YNNKEL (reference sequence). V lost 4 bases and J 3 bases, leaving 19 bases between the germline ends. The source was whole blood, collected in connection with sensitization to the hapten diphenylcyclopropenone (DPC). The chain combines TRBV3-1 with TRBJ1-5; perhaps TRBD1 as D (6 bases). The source is a woman aged 18-29 years with alopecia areata. Some clones in this sample may be carry-over from other donors' samples. The CDR3 reads CASSLGPRGGLNQPQHF. The CDR3 DNA follows: TGTGCCAGCAGCCTGGGACCTAGGGGGGGGCTCAATCAGCCCCAGCATTTT.